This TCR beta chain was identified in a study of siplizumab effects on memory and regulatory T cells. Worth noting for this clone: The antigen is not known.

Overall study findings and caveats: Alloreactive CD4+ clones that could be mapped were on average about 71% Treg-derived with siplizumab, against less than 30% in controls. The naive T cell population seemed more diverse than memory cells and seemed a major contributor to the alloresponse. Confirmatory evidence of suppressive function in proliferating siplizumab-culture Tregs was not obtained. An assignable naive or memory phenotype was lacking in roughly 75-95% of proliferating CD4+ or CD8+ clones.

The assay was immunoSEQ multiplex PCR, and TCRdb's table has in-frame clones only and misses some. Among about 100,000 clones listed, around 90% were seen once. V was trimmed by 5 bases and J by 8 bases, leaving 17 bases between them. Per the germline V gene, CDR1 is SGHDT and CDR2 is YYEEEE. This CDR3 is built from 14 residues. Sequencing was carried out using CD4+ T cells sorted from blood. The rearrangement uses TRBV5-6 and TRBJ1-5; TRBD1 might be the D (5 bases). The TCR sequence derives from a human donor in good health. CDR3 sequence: CASRSRAGREPQHF. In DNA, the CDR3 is TGTGCCAGCAGGAGTCGGGCAGGGCGAGAGCCCCAGCATTTT.